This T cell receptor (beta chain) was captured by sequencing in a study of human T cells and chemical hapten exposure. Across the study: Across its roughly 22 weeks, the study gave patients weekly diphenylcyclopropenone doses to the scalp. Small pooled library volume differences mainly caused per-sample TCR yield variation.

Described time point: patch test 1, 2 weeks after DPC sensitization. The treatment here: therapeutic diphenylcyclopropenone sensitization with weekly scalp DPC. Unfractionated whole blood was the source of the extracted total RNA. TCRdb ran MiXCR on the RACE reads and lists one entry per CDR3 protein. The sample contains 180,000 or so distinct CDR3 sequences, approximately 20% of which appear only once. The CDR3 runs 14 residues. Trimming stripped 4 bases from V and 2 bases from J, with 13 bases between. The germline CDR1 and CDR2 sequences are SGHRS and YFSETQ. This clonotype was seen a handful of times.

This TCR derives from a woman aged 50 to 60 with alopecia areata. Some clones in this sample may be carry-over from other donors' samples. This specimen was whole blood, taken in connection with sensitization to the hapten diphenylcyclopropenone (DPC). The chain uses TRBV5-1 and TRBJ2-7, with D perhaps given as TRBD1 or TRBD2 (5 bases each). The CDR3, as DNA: TGCGCCAGCAGCCCAGCTCGGGACCCCTACGAGCAGTACTTC. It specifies CASSPARDPYEQYF.